Presented here are 32 T cell receptor beta chains from one specimen sequenced in a study of response to subunit inactivated influenza vaccine. In TCRdb, the RT-PCR reads were re-called with MiXCR into one record per CDR3 protein. The sample lists 700,000 to 900,000 distinct CDR3 sequences, about 20% occurring once. The source was PBMCs from blood, collected more than 4 days after vaccination. These receptor sequences come from a man aged 45-60 years who received an inactivated influenza vaccine.

The gene calls are TRBV20-1 and TRBJ2-5, with D possibly called TRBD1 or TRBD2 (5 bases each). Germline V gene lookup returns CDR1 DFQATT and CDR2 SNEGSKA (reference sequence). Deletions cut 0 bases from V and 4 bases from J, with 15 bases between. This CDR3 has 15 residues. The CDR3 nucleotides are TGCAGTGCTAGAGACCCTCGGGACCAACTAGAGACCCAGTACTTC. Its protein product is CSARDPRDQLETQYF.

This rearrangement joins TRBV4-1 to TRBJ2-5, with 8 bases that match TRBD1. Germline values: CDR1 MGHRA, CDR2 YSYEKL. This CDR3 is built from 16 residues. V lost 1 base to trimming and J lost 2 bases; unmatched junction nucleotides: 6. The CDR3 DNA is TGCGCCAGCAGCCAAGGGGACAGGAGACTACAAGAGACCCAGTACTTC. Translating gives CASSQGDRRLQETQYF.

V gene TRBV12-3 or TRBV12-4 combines with J gene TRBJ2-3; tentative D call: TRBD2 (6 bases). Trimming stripped 11 bases from V and 1 base from J, with 31 bases between. The CDR3 has 19 amino acids. For the CDR3, the DNA is TGTGCCCTCAGTTTAGCGAATTGGTACCTTTGGGGGGGCACAGATACGCAGTATTTT. Its translation is CALSLANWYLWGGTDTQYF.

This clonotype was observed a few times. This rearrangement joins TRBV4-1 to TRBJ2-6; 11 nucleotides match TRBD1. The CDR3 has 19 residues. The ends lost 4 bases at V and 0 bases at J; junction bases unmatched: 8. CDR1 and CDR2 (germline): MGHRA, YSYEKL. The CDR3 DNA follows: TGCGCCAGCAGCCTAGTAACCGGGACAGGGGGCTCTGGGGCCAACGTCCTGACTTTC. This encodes CASSLVTGTGGSGANVLTF.

This clonotype has more than one count but fewer than ten. V is TRBV3-1 and J is TRBJ2-5; tentatively, D is TRBD1 or TRBD2 (5 bases each). The length of the CDR3 is 16 residues. Trimming shortened V by 0 bases and J by 1 base, and 12 bases separated the two germline ends. The germline gives CDR1 LGHDT, CDR2 YNNKEL (reference sequence). CDR3 bases: TGTGCCAGCAGCCAAGATCGAGGGGTGGTCCAAGAGACCCAGTACTTC. This sequence encodes CASSQDRGVVQETQYF.

This clonotype appeared a few times. CDR3 sequence: CASSSWDGSATQYF. In nucleotides, the CDR3 is TGTGCCAGCAGTTCTTGGGACGGGAGTGCGACCCAGTACTTC. The genes are TRBV12-3 or TRBV12-4 and TRBJ2-5, with D possibly matching TRBD2 (6 bases). The ends were cut back, 4 bases at V and 7 bases at J, with 16 bases in the middle. The CDR3 is made up of 14 amino acids.

This clonotype was detected many times. The chain carries TRBV7-9 and TRBJ1-4; 8 bases map to TRBD1. This CDR3 contains 14 residues. Germline CDR1 and CDR2: SEHNR and FQNEAQ (reference sequence). After removal of 1 base from V and 7 bases from J, the junction contained 2 bases not matched to a gene. The CDR3 is CASSLGQGFEKLFF. The CDR3 DNA sequence: TGTGCCAGCAGCTTAGGACAGGGGTTTGAAAAACTGTTTTTT.

The V call is TRBV24-1, the J call TRBJ2-1; 13 positions agree with TRBD2. V trimming: 3 bases; J trimming: 9 bases; junction bases outside the gene matches: 7. This CDR3 region has 16 residues. CDR1 and CDR2 from the germline V gene are KGHDR and SFDVKD. CDR3 sequence reads: CATSDGRTSGRREQFF. CDR3 DNA sequence: TGTGCCACCAGTGATGGAAGGACTAGCGGGAGACGTGAGCAGTTCTTC.

This clonotype was observed a handful of times. The chain recombines TRBV29-1 with TRBJ1-6, with 7 bases lining up with TRBD1. V dropped 6 bases and J dropped 5; count of bases not matched to a gene: 7. Germline V gene sequence: CDR1 SQVTM, CDR2 ANQGSEA. This CDR3 has 14 residues. The CDR3 loop reads CSVVTGDDNSPLHF. DNA of the CDR3: TGCAGCGTAGTAACAGGGGATGATAATTCACCCCTCCACTTT.

The CDR3 bases are TGTGCCAGCTCCCCCCAAGGGGTCGGGAGCTCCTACGAGCAGTACTTC. Translating gives CASSPQGVGSSYEQYF. The rearrangement joins TRBV18 to TRBJ2-7, with a weak D call TRBD2 (6 bases). This CDR3 contains 16 residues. Germline V CDR1 and CDR2: KGHSH, LQKENI. V was cut by 6 bases and J by 0 bases, with 18 bases left in between.

The rearrangement uses TRBV7-9 and TRBJ2-1; 10 bases are a match to TRBD1. This CDR3 is 16 amino acids long. With 4 bases clipped from V and 2 bases from J, the junction kept 5 bases outside the gene matches. Germline V CDR1 and CDR2: SEHNR, FQNEAQ (reference sequence). The CDR3 region is CASSSGTGAAYNEQFF. The CDR3 DNA is TGTGCCAGCAGCTCTGGGACAGGGGCGGCCTACAATGAGCAGTTCTTC. Full variable domain (outside the CDR3, taken from reference TRBV7-9 and TRBJ2-1): DTGVSQNPRHKITKRGQNVTFRCDPISEHNRLYWYRQTLGQGPEFLTYFQNEAQLEKSRLLSDRFSAERPKGSFSTLEIQRTEQGDSAMYLCASSSGTGAAYNEQFFGPGTRLTVL.

With respect to this clonotype: An end of the junction does not agree with germline; a read error may underlie this. The genes are TRBV20-1 and TRBJ1-1; a weak D match, TRBD1 (5 bases). Germline lookup yields CDR1 DFQATT and CDR2 SNEGSKA (reference sequence). The CDR3 runs to 12 residues. The CDR3 coding sequence is TGCAGTGCTAGGCGCCAGGGCACTGACGCTTTCTTT. It encodes CSARRQGTDAFF.

This clonotype was seen more than once but under ten times. This chain connects TRBV7-9 to TRBJ2-7; unclear D gene. The germline V gene encodes CDR1 SEHNR and CDR2 FQNEAQ (reference sequence). The ends were cut back, 6 bases at V and 3 bases at J, with 12 bases in the middle. The CDR3 has 13 amino acids. CDR3 region: CASSRTNSYEQYF. The CDR3 DNA follows: TGTGCCAGCAGTCGAACTAACAGCTACGAGCAGTACTTC. The variable domain in full, completed from reference TRBV7-9 and TRBJ2-7, reads DTGVSQNPRHKITKRGQNVTFRCDPISEHNRLYWYRQTLGQGPEFLTYFQNEAQLEKSRLLSDRFSAERPKGSFSTLEIQRTEQGDSAMYLCASSRTNSYEQYFGPGTRLTVT.

This clonotype was seen only a few times. This chain connects TRBV6-5 to TRBJ2-2; 7 bases fit TRBD1. Germline loops: CDR1 MNHEY, CDR2 SVGAGI. Trimming cost V 3 bases and J 5 bases; bases outside gene matches: 9. The CDR3 length is 16 residues. The DNA for the CDR3 is TGTGCCAGCAGTTATATTAGACAGGGAAGGACCGGGGAGCTGTTTTTT. This codes for CASSYIRQGRTGELFF.

This clonotype was seen only a few times. The chain combines TRBV5-1 with TRBJ2-2, with 7 bases identical to TRBD2. Per germline, CDR1 SGHRS and CDR2 YFSETQ. There are 14 residues in the CDR3. Losses at the gene ends were 4 bases for V and 4 bases for J; bases not matched to a gene: 4. The DNA for the CDR3 is TGCGCCAGCAGCGAAGGACTAGTCACCGGGGAGCTGTTTTTT. Translation gives CASSEGLVTGELFF.

Points on this clonotype: An end of the junction differs from the germline gene, which may be a read error. V and J are TRBV6-1 and TRBJ1-1, with D possibly matching TRBD1 (5 bases). The length of the CDR3 is 15 residues. Germline V gene data show CDR1 as MNHNS and CDR2 as SASEGT. The CDR3: CASREGLGLNTEAFF. The CDR3, as DNA: TGTGCCAGCAGGGAAGGCCTGGGGCTGAACACTGAAGCTTTCTTT.

The chain recombines TRBV7-8 with TRBJ2-1; 8 bases line up with TRBD1. Trimming cost V 2 bases and J 10 bases; bases outside gene matches: 4. The CDR3 is 13 amino acids. In germline, CDR1 is SGHVS, CDR2 FQNEAQ. The CDR3 loop reads CASSLTGGREQFF. CDR3 coding DNA: TGTGCCAGCAGCTTAACAGGGGGAAGGGAGCAGTTCTTC.

The rearrangement joins TRBV6-2 or TRBV6-3 to TRBJ2-7; possible D gene TRBD1, 5 bases. V gave up 7 bases and J gave up 9 bases, with 22 bases separating them. Germline loops: CDR1 MNHEY, CDR2 SVGEGT. This CDR3 is built from 14 residues. The CDR3 nucleotides are TGTGCCAGCACTCTAAGGGCCAGGGATCAAGTGCAGTACTTC. This codes for CASTLRARDQVQYF.

This clonotype was seen more than once but under ten times. The chain links TRBV29-1 to TRBJ2-7, with unresolved D. Germline values: CDR1 SQVTM, CDR2 ANQGSEA. Trimming stripped 6 bases from V and 1 base from J, with 7 bases between. CDR3 length equals 11 residues. The CDR3 DNA reads as TGCAGCGTCAGGCATTCCTACGAGCAGTACTTC. Its protein product is CSVRHSYEQYF.

The rearrangement links TRBV6-5 to TRBJ1-1, with TRBD1 matching 9 bases. The ends lost 2 bases at V and 7 bases at J; junction bases unmatched: 5. CDR1 is MNHEY, CDR2 SVGAGI, per germline. CDR3 size: 14 residues. CDR3 protein: CASSYNRGLGEAFF. The DNA of the CDR3 is TGTGCCAGCAGTTACAACAGGGGGCTGGGTGAAGCTTTCTTT.

The chain carries TRBV7-2 and TRBJ2-7; the D call may be TRBD1 or TRBD2 (5 bases each). Germline V lookup: CDR1 SGHTA, CDR2 FQGNSA. The CDR3 sequence is 17 residues long. Deletions cut 2 bases from V and 1 base from J, with 18 bases between. The CDR3 here is CASSLYPRDVTSYEQYF. CDR3 DNA: TGTGCCAGCAGCTTATACCCCCGGGACGTAACATCCTACGAGCAGTACTTC.

In its sample, this clonotype was seen a few times. The chain has TRBV5-1 and TRBJ2-1; no definite D call. This CDR3 is 11 amino acids long. V was shortened by 4 bases and J by 12 bases, with 11 bases between the two germline ends. Germline CDR1 and CDR2: SGHRS and YFSETQ. Here the CDR3 reads CASSPPFGQFF. DNA for the CDR3: TGCGCCAGCAGCCCGCCGTTCGGGCAGTTCTTC.

The V call is TRBV11-2, the J call TRBJ1-5; no clear D gene. The CDR3 totals 13 residues. Trimming left V 5 bases short and J 2 bases short, with 7 bases between. Germline CDR1 SGHAT, CDR2 FQNNGV. The DNA of the CDR3 is TGTGCCAGCAGCCAGGACCGCAATCAGCCCCAGCATTTT. This translates into CASSQDRNQPQHF.

The sample holds a few counts of this clonotype. The chain uses TRBV18 and TRBJ2-7, with D possibly matching TRBD1 (6 bases). CDR1 and CDR2 (germline): KGHSH, LQKENI. The CDR3 extends over 14 amino acids. The ends were cut back, 5 bases at V and 1 base at J, with 12 bases in the middle. The DNA of the CDR3 is TGTGCCAGCTCATGGGACACTTATTCCTACGAGCAGTACTTC. Translating gives CASSWDTYSYEQYF. Drawing the rest from reference TRBV18 and TRBJ2-7, the complete variable domain is NAGVMQNPRHLVRRRGQEARLRCSPMKGHSHVYWYRQLPEEGLKFMVYLQKENIIDESGMPKERFSAEFPKEGPSILRIQQVVRGDSAAYFCASSWDTYSYEQYFGPGTRLTVT.

The V and J genes are TRBV29-1 and TRBJ2-3; TRBD2 aligns across 12 bases. V shed 5 bases, J shed 2 bases, and the junction held 8 bases outside the gene matches. The CDR3 extends over 16 amino acids. CDR1 is SQVTM and CDR2 is ANQGSEA in the germline V gene. The CDR3 DNA sequence: TGCAGCGTTTCCGCACTAGCGGGAGGATCCACAGATACGCAGTATTTT. Amino acids: CSVSALAGGSTDTQYF.

V usage is TRBV9 and J usage is TRBJ2-6, with D possibly being TRBD1 (6 bases). V dropped 5 bases and J dropped 0 bases, with 12 bases sitting between them. The CDR3 loop spans 16 amino acids. The germline CDR1 and CDR2 sequences are SGDLS and YYNGEE. CDR3 protein: CASSKGDNSGANVLTF. CDR3 bases: TGTGCCAGCAGTAAGGGGGACAACTCTGGGGCCAACGTCCTGACTTTC.

This clonotype has ten or more counts. V and J are TRBV27 and TRBJ2-1, with 9 nucleotides matching TRBD1. Germline V gene lookup returns CDR1 MNHEY and CDR2 SMNVEV (reference sequence). The length of the CDR3 is 14 residues. V shed 10 bases and J 7 bases; nucleotides not matched to a gene: 11. CDR3 sequence reads: CATRYRGRGNEQFF. Written as DNA, the CDR3 is TGTGCCACAAGATACAGGGGGCGAGGGAATGAGCAGTTCTTC.

The CDR3 sequence is CAISDPDNYNEQFF. CDR3 coding DNA: TGTGCCATCAGTGACCCAGACAATTACAATGAGCAGTTCTTC. The chain uses TRBV10-3 and TRBJ2-1, with D unclear. V was cut by 3 bases and J by 4 bases, with 10 bases left in between. The CDR3 runs 14 residues. Germline V gives CDR1 ENHRY, CDR2 SYGVKD.

V and J are TRBV7-2 and TRBJ2-3; 11 bases map to TRBD2. The CDR3 is 14 amino acids. V was clipped by 1 base and J by 10 bases; unmatched bases: 4. In germline, CDR1 is SGHTA, CDR2 FQGNSA. CDR3 sequence (DNA): TGTGCCAGCAGCTTAGGTAGGACTAGCGGGCCGCAGTATTTT. Its translation: CASSLGRTSGPQYF.

The chain recombines TRBV5-1 with TRBJ2-2; 9 positions agree with TRBD1. V was pared by 3 bases and J by 5 bases, with 11 bases of the junction left unmatched. The CDR3 totals 17 residues. Germline V CDR1 and CDR2: SGHRS, YFSETQ. The CDR3 coding sequence is TGCGCCAGCAGCTCTGGACAGGGGCGAAGGTGGACCGGGGAGCTGTTTTTT. Translated, it gives CASSSGQGRRWTGELFF.

The V gene is TRBV28, the J gene TRBJ1-5, with D hard to call. This CDR3 is built from 13 residues. The ends were cut back, 2 bases at V and 5 bases at J, with 7 bases in the middle. Looked up from germline, CDR1 is MDHEN and CDR2 is SYDVKM. In DNA, the CDR3 is TGTGCCAGCAGTTTAGATTTAGATCAGCCCCAGCATTTT. This codes for CASSLDLDQPQHF.

This clonotype has only a few counts. This chain uses TRBV19 with TRBJ2-1; tentative D call: TRBD1 (6 bases). CDR3 size: 12 residues. In germline, CDR1 is LNHDA, CDR2 SQIVND (reference sequence). V lost 4 bases to trimming and J lost 8 bases, with 9 bases between them. CDR3 sequence reads: CASSTGADEQFF. DNA for the CDR3: TGTGCCAGTAGTACAGGGGCGGATGAGCAGTTCTTC. Together with reference TRBV19 and TRBJ2-1, the CDR3 gives the full variable domain: DGGITQSPKYLFRKEGQNVTLSCEQNLNHDAMYWYRQDPGQGLRLIYYSQIVNDFQKGDIAEGYSVSREKKESFPLTVTSAQKNPTAFYLCASSTGADEQFFGPGTRLTVL.